There are a few counts of the clone carrying this T cell receptor (beta chain). Germline trimming cut 2 bases from V and 7 bases from J; bases unmatched to any gene: 5. CDR1 is MNHNY and CDR2 is SVGAGI in the germline V gene (reference sequence). The length of the CDR3 is 14 residues. This record comes from a study of T-cell memory formation after mild COVID-19. Overall study: Largely donor-specific TCR clusters were found.

After 5'RACE with constant-segment primers, TCR alpha and TCR beta cDNA libraries carrying sample barcodes and UMIs were obtained. Via MiXCR, TCRdb re-called the 5' RACE reads, giving one row per CDR3 protein. The sample shows about 430,000 distinct CDR3 sequences, 18% of them seen only once. Sample: PBMCs or a T cell subset sorted from them (not recorded which). The TCR comes from a young man who had mild COVID-19 (a few samples of this study predate the infection). Cell type and time point are not known. V usage is TRBV6-6 and J usage is TRBJ1-5, with 7 bases identical to TRBD1. The CDR3 bases are TGTGCCAGCAGTTACCGGCAGGGGGTCCAGCCCCAGCATTTT. As protein: CASSYRQGVQPQHF.